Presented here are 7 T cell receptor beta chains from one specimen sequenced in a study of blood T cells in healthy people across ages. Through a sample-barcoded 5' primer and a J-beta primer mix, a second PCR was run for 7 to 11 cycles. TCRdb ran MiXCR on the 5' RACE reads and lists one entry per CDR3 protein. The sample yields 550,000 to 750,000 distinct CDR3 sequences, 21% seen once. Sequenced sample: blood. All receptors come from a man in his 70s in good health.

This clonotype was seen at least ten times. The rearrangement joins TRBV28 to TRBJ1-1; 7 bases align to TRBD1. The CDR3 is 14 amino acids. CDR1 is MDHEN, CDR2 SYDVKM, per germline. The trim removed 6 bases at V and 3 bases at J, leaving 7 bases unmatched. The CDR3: CASSRQGPYTEAFF. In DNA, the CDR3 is TGTGCCAGCAGCAGACAGGGACCATACACTGAAGCTTTCTTT.

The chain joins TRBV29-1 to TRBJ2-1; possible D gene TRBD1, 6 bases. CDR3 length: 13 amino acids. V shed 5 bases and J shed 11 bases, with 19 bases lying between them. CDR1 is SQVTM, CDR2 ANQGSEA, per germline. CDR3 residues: CSVTPGTPGQQFF. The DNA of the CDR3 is TGCAGCGTTACTCCCGGGACACCGGGGCAGCAGTTCTTC.

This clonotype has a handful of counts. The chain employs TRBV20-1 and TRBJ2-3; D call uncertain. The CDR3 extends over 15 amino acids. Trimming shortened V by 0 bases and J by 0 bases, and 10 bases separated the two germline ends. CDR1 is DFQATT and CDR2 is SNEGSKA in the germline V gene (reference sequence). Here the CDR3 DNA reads TGCAGTGCTAGAGATCGGCCCAAAAGCACAGATACGCAGTATTTT. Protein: CSARDRPKSTDTQYF.

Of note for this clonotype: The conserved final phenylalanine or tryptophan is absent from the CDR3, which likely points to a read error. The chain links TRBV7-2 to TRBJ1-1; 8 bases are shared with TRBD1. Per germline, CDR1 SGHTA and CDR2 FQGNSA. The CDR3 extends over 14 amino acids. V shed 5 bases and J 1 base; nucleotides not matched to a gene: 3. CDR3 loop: CASSRDRQNTEAFL. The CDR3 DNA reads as TGTGCCAGCAGCCGGGACAGGCAGAACACTGAAGCTTTCCTT.

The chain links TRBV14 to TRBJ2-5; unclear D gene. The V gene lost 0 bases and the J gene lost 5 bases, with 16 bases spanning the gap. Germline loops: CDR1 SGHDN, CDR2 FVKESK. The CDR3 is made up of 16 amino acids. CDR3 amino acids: CASSQDPTLGAETQYF. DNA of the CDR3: TGTGCCAGCAGCCAAGATCCGACACTTGGAGCGGAGACCCAGTACTTC.

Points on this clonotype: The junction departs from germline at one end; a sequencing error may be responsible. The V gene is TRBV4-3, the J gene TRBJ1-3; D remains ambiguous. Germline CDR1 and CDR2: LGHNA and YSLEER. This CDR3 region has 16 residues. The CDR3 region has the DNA TGCGCCAGCAGCCTAGATTTAACAGCCTCTAGAAACACCATATATTTT. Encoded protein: CASSLDLTASRNTIYF.

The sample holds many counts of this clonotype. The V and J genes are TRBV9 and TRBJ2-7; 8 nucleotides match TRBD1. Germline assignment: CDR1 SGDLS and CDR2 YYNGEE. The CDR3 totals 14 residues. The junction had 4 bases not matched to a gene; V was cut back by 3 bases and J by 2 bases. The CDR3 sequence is CASSEGQGTYEQYF. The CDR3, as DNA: TGTGCCAGCAGCGAAGGACAGGGTACCTACGAGCAGTACTTC.